This T cell receptor (beta chain) was recovered during a study of CD8 T cells in ankylosing spondylitis. General study points: Existing reports had already noted some motif variants in reactive arthritis synovial fluid and blood. A motif in TCR beta, a set of roughly eight highly homologous variants, appeared characteristic of ankylosing spondylitis blood.

TCRdb reanalysed the 5' RACE reads using MiXCR and keeps one entry per CDR3 protein. The sample carries approximately 400,000 distinct CDR3 sequences, approximately 17% recorded once. Only one count was recorded for this clonotype. The antigen remains unidentified. Germline CDR1 reads SEHNR; CDR2 reads FQNEAQ (reference sequence). The CDR3 has 12 amino acids. Trimming left V 2 bases short and J 6 bases short, with 8 bases between. The source is a male donor with ankylosing spondylitis. Material for sequencing was blood, either unsorted or a sorted T cell fraction (not recorded which). This chain joins TRBV7-9 and TRBJ2-7, with D unresolved. CDR3 region: CASSLKVGEQYF. CDR3 DNA: TGTGCCAGCAGCTTAAAGGTGGGCGAGCAGTACTTC.